This T cell receptor beta chain was obtained from a study of follicular helper T cells after annual influenza vaccination. TCRB was sequenced at Survey level resolution. Produced via immunoSEQ multiplex PCR; TCRdb's table is partial and in-frame only. This table has 6,000 to 6,500 clones, around 86% appearing once. Time point given: 2015-2016 season, pre-vaccination. This TCR was sampled from an adult who received the influenza vaccine. The source material was CXCR5- memory CD4+ T cells sorted from blood, sampled on the day of influenza vaccination.

The chain's CDR3 is CASSQDPGQRNSPLHF. CDR3 in DNA: TGTGCCAGCAGCCAAGATCCCGGACAGAGGAATTCACCCCTCCACTTT. This rearrangement joins TRBV4-2 to TRBJ1-6, with D perhaps TRBD1 (6 bases). CDR3 length: 16 residues. V gave up 0 bases and J gave up 7 bases, with 13 bases separating them. Germline values: CDR1 LGHNA, CDR2 YNFKEQ.